This T cell receptor beta chain comes out of a study of shared clonotypes between healthy human individuals. Study conclusions and caveats: A limitation of the genetic and exposure-history diversity represented arose from few donors.

This clone was seen only once. The target antigen is unknown. The assay was immunoSEQ multiplex PCR, and TCRdb's table has in-frame clones only and misses some. The sample lists hundreds of thousands of clones; 97% were seen once. V was trimmed by 1 base and J by 5 bases, leaving 11 bases between them. Germline values: CDR1 MNHNS, CDR2 SASEGT. The CDR3 runs 14 residues. This sequence joins TRBV6-1 and TRBJ2-5, with D possibly being TRBD2 (5 bases). This clonotype was obtained from a woman aged 25 to 39 in good health. The sample taken for sequencing was naive CD4+ T cells sorted from blood. Subset described: CD45RA+ positively selected. CDR3 protein: CASSEVLAWETQYF. The CDR3 DNA reads as TGTGCCAGCAGTGAAGTTTTAGCGTGGGAGACCCAGTACTTC.